These 5 T cell receptor beta chains originate from one sample sequenced in a study of post-analysis software for immune sequencing data. Study-wide results and limits: Four to six TRBV segments appeared more often in patients than in controls, and TRBV5-6, TRBV5-1 and TRBV20-1 were among these.

For these TCRs, the target antigens are not known. Unique molecular identifiers were built into the TCR beta cDNA libraries. TCRdb fed the PCR reads into MiXCR, producing one record per CDR3 protein. In the table there are about half a million distinct CDR3 sequences, 40% to 55% of which are singletons. The material sequenced was blood. The source is a girl between 5 and 17 years old with multiple sclerosis.

The rearrangement uses TRBV7-2 and TRBJ1-4; 8 bases align to TRBD1. Per germline, CDR1 SGHTA and CDR2 FQGNSA. The CDR3 consists of 15 residues. With V trimmed by 4 bases and J by 7 bases, 8 bases remained unmatched. CDR3 sequence reads: CASSSRQGKSEKLFF. CDR3 sequence (DNA): TGTGCCAGCAGCTCCAGACAGGGGAAAAGTGAAAAACTGTTTTTT.

This sequence joins TRBV25-1 and TRBJ2-7, with 7 positions matching TRBD1. CDR3 size: 15 residues. Germline V gene lookup returns CDR1 MGHDK and CDR2 SYGVNS. V trimming: 4 bases; J trimming: 0 bases; junction bases outside the gene matches: 6. DNA of the CDR3: TGTGCCAGCAGTGCTGGGACAGTCACCTCCTACGAGCAGTACTTC. Protein product: CASSAGTVTSYEQYF.

This chain uses TRBV20-1 with TRBJ1-4; tentatively, D is TRBD1 (6 bases). The germline V and J ends were trimmed by 1 base and 0 bases, with 9 bases remaining between them. Per the germline V gene, CDR1 is DFQATT and CDR2 is SNEGSKA (reference sequence). This CDR3 has 15 residues. CDR3 nucleotides: TGCAGTGCTAGAGCCCGGACAGCAACTAATGAAAAACTGTTTTTT. It translates to CSARARTATNEKLFF.

The chain couples TRBV20-1 to TRBJ1-1, with TRBD1 identical over 10 bases. V lost 6 bases and J lost 4; bases outside the gene matches: 8. The CDR3 length is 14 residues. From germline, CDR1 is DFQATT and CDR2 SNEGSKA (reference sequence). CDR3 protein: CSAGQGVIRTEAFF. The CDR3 coding sequence is TGCAGTGCAGGACAGGGGGTAATTCGCACTGAAGCTTTCTTT.

This clonotype is a singleton in its sample. The chain has TRBV20-1 and TRBJ2-7; tentatively, D is TRBD1 or TRBD2 (5 bases each). The germline V gene encodes CDR1 DFQATT and CDR2 SNEGSKA (reference sequence). The CDR3 has 15 amino acids. With 5 bases removed from V and 5 bases from J, the gap between germline ends came to 22 bases. CDR3 in amino acids: CSAQKDSGASDEQYF. CDR3 in DNA: TGCAGTGCTCAGAAAGACAGCGGTGCATCGGACGAGCAGTACTTC.